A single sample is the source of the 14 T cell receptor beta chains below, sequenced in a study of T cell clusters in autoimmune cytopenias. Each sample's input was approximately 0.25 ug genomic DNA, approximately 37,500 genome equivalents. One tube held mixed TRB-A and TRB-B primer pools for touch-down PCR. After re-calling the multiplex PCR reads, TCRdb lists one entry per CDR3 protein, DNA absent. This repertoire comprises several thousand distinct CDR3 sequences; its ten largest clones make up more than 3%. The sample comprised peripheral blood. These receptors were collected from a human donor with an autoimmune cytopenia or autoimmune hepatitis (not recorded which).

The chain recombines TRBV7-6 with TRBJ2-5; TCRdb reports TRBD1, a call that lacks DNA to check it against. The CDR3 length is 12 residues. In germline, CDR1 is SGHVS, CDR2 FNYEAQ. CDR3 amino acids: CASSVGGPTQYF.

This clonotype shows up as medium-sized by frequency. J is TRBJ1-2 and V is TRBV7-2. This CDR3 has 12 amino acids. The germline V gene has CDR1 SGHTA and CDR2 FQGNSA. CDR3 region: CASSLAGKGYTF. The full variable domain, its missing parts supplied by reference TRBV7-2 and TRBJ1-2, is GAGVSQSPSNKVTEKGKDVELRCDPISGHTALYWYRQSLGQGLEFLIYFQGNSAPDKSGLPSDRFSAERTGGSVSTLTIQRTQQEDSAVYLCASSLAGKGYTFGSGTRLTVV.

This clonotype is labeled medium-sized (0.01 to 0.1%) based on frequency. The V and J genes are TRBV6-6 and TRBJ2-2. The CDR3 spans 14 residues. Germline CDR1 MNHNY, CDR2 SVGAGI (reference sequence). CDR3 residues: CACQGRRNTGELFF.

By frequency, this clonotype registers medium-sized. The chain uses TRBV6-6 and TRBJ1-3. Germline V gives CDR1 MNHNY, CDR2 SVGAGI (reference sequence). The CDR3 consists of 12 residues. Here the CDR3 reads CAGRTSGNTIYF.

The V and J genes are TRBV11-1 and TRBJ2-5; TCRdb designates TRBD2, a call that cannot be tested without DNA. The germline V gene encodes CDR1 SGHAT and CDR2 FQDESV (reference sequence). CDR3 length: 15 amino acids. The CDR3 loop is CASSTGLAPKETQYF.

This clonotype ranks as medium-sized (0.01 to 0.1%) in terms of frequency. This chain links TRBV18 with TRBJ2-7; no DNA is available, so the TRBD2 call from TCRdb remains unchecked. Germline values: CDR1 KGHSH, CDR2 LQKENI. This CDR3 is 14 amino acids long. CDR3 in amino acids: CASSPQVTSGEQYF.

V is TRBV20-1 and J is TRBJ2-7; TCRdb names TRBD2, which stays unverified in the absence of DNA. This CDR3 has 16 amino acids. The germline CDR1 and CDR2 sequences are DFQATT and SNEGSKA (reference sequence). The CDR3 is CSAPDLSGRKAYEQYF.

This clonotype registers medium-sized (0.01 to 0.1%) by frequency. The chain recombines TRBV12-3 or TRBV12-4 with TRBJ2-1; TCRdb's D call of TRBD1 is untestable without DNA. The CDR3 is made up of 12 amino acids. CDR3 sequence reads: CASSLRGNEQFF.

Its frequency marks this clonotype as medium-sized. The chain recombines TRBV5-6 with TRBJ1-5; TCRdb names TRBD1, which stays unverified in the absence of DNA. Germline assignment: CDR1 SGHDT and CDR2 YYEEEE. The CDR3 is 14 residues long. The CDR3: CASSWTGGDQPQHF.

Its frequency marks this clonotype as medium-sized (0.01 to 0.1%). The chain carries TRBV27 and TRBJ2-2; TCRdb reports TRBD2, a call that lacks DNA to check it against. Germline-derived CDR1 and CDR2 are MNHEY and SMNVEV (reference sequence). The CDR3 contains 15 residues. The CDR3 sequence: CASRALAVNTGELFF.

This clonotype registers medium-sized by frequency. This CDR3 is CASSLYQKGANQPQHF. This chain joins TRBV27 and TRBJ1-5; as DNA is missing, the TRBD1 call by TCRdb cannot be tested. Germline-derived CDR1 and CDR2 are MNHEY and SMNVEV (reference sequence). This CDR3 has 16 residues.

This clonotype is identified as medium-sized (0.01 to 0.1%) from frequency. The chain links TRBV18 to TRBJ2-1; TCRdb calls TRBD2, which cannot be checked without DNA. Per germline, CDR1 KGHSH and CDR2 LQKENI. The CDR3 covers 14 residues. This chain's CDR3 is CASSLGLVGHEQFF. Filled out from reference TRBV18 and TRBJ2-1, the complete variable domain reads NAGVMQNPRHLVRRRGQEARLRCSPMKGHSHVYWYRQLPEEGLKFMVYLQKENIIDESGMPKERFSAEFPKEGPSILRIQQVVRGDSAAYFCASSLGLVGHEQFFGPGTRLTVL.

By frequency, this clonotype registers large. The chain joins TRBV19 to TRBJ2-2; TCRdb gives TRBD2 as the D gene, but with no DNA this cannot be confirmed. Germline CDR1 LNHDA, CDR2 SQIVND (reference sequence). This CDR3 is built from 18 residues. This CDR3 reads CASRPIGTRGGITGELFF.

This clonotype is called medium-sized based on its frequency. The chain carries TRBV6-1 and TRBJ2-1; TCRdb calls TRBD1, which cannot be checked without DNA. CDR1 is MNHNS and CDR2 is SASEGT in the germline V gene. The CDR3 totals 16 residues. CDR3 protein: CASRGQGSSSYNEQFF.